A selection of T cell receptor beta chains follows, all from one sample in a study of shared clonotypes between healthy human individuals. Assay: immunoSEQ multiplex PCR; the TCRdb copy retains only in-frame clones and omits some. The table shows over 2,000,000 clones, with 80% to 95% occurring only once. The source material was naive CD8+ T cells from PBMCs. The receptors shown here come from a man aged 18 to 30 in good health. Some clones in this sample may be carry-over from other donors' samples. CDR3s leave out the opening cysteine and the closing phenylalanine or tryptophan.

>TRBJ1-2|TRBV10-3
AHHPGDYGYT
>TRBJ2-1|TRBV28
ASSLPGLYNEQF
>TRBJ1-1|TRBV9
ASSVGVGTEAF
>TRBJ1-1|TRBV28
ASSPLQSTEAF
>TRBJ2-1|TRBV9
ASSVGRGQGNNEQF
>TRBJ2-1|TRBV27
ASRDSVRYEQF
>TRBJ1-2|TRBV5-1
ARQGSWGYT
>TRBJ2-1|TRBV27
ASSPQRDGPHNEQF
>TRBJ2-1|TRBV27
ASSPGTSGVNEQF
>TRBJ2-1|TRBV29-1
SVVPKGLAELRF
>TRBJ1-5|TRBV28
ASSSERTGHQPQH
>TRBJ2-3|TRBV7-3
ASSGLGTDTQY
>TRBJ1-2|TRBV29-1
SASGQAGNYGYT
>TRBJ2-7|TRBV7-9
ASSQTGGPNVRSGYEQY
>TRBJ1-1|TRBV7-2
ASSLVGGPTEAF
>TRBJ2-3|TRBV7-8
ASSLPGSDTQY
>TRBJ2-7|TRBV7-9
ASSLGGRSYEQY
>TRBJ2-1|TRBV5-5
ASSWSTWGQEQF
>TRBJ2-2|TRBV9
ASSPTQRDGTGELF
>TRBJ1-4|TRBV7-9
ASSGGSNEKLF
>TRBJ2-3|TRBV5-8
ASSSPGTSADTQY
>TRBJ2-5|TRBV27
ASSLRAGRKETQY
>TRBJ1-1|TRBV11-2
ASSLEYRGGRNTEAF
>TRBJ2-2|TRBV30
ALPSENTGELF
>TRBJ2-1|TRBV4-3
ASSHGTSDYNEQF
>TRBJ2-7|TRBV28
ASSFPGPGTYEQY
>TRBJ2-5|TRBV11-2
ASSLWTGYETQY
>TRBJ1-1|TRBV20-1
AAVNTEAF
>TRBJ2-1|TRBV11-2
ATGAGGSEQF
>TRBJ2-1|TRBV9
ASSVRPEGSEQF
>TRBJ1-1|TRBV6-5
ASSHPGGGTEAF
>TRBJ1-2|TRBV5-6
ASSVGTWYT
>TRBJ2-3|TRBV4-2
ASSQGTPYTDTQY
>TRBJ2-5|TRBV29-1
SVTRTSFPPETQY
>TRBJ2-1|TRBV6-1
ASSARQGMTYNEQF
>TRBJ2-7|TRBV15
ATSRDDAEFYEQY
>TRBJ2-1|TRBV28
ASSFPPAGATNEQF
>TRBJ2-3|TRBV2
ASSRAGFSTDTQY
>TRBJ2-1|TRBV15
ATSARGNEQF
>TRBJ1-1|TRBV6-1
ASSELPGRGTDTEAF
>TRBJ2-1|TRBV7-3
ASSPSGGRALDEQF
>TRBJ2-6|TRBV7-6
ASSLGTSGPNSGANVLT
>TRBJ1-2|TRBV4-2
ASSQAPANYGYT
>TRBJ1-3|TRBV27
ASSGVGGLGNTIY
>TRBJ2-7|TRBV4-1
ASTPIQGAYEQY
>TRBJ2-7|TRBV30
AWSRGAGTLTYEQY
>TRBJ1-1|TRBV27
ASSFSVRNTEAF
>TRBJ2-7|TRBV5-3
ASPQPTPYEQY
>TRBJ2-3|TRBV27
ASSGGRFTDTQY
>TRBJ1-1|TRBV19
ASSPRTGGSAEAF
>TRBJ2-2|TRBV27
ASSYTNTGELF
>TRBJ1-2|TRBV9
ASSVETRAGGYT
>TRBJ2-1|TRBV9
ASSTTGLNEQF
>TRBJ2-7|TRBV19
ASSIVFGGTNEQY
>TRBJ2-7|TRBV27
ASSLGGTGEQY